One and the same sample provided the 4 T cell receptor beta chains below, sequenced in a study of OX40 agonist ivuxolimab in advanced cancers. The table came from immunoSEQ multiplex PCR; TCRdb's copy has only in-frame clones and leaves some out. The sample consists of under 110,000 clones, less than 95% of them appearing once. Here the sequenced sample was CD4+ or CD8+ T cells sorted from blood, taken in a trial of the OX40 agonist ivuxolimab. The receptors come from an adult with an advanced solid tumor such as melanoma, head and neck, liver or kidney cancer.

The chain employs TRBV10-3 and TRBJ1-2; D remains unclear. Germline V gene data show CDR1 as ENHRY and CDR2 as SYGVKD. The V end lost 10 bases, the J end lost 4 bases, and 16 bases lay between the germline ends. The CDR3 runs to 13 residues. CDR3 DNA sequence: TGTGCCACCAGGAACCCCGAGACCTATGGCTACACCTTC. Translating it yields CATRNPETYGYTF.

V usage is TRBV5-1 and J usage is TRBJ1-6; D possibly corresponds to TRBD1 (5 bases). Trimming cost V 0 bases and J 7 bases, with 14 bases left between them. The germline gives CDR1 SGHRS, CDR2 YFSETQ. CDR3 length equals 16 residues. The CDR3 loop reads CASSLDQGIRNSPLHF. The CDR3 nucleotides are TGCGCCAGCAGCTTGGATCAGGGCATAAGGAATTCACCCCTCCACTTT.

Details on this clone: At one end, the junction sequence differs from germline, possibly due to a read error. The chain has TRBV11-1 and TRBJ2-3; possibly TRBD2 for D (6 bases). The CDR3 is 14 residues long. CDR1 SGHAT and CDR2 FQDESV come from the germline V gene (reference sequence). The CDR3 DNA sequence: TGTGCCAGCAGATTAGCGGTGAGCACAGATACGCAGTATTTT. This gives the protein CASRLAVSTDTQYF.

The gene calls are TRBV28 and TRBJ2-3; 7 bases agree with TRBD1. This CDR3 region has 15 residues. Germline V CDR1 and CDR2: MDHEN, SYDVKM. V gave up 5 bases and J gave up 6 bases; unmatched junction bases: 11. The CDR3 DNA reads TGTGCCAGCAGTCCTACAGGGGTCCTTATGGATACGCAGTATTTT. This encodes CASSPTGVLMDTQYF.